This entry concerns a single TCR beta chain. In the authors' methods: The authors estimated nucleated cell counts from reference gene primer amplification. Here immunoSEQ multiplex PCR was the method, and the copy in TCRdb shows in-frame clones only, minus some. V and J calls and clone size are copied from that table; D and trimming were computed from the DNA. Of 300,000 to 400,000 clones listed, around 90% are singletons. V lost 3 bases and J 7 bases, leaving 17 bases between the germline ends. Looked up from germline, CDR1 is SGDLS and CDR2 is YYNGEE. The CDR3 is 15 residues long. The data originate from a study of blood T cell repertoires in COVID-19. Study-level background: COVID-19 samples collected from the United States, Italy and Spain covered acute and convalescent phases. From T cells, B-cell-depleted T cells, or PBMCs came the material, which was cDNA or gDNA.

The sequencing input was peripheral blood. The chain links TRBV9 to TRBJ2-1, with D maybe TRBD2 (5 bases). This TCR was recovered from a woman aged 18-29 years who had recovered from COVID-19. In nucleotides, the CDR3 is TGTGCCAGCAGCGGAAAGCGGCAAGGGTTTAATGAGCAGTTCTTC. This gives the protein CASSGKRQGFNEQFF.